This is a list of T cell receptor beta chains from one sample in a study of beta chain features in type 1 diabetes. Data came from immunoSEQ multiplex PCR; TCRdb stores just in-frame clones and leaves some out. The repertoire includes under 300,000 clones, about 26% of them detected once, and 4% sits in the top ten. The material sequenced was central memory CD4+ T cells from blood. These receptors were collected from a man under 40 in good health. The CDR3 runs from the conserved cysteine through the conserved F or W. D genes are given only for firm matches. Not all rows give a size; the values are once, few, many and, for expanded clones, a class.

J | D | V | size | DNA | CDR3
TRBJ2-1 | . | TRBV7-2 | few | TGTGCCAGCAGCTTAAGTCCTCGCACCTACAATGAGCAGTTCTTC | CASSLSPRTYNEQFF
TRBJ2-5 | . | TRBV27 | . | TGTGCCAGCAGCCTGACACGGTCGGGTGGTCCCCAGTACTTC | CASSLTRSGGPQYF
TRBJ2-1 | TRBD1 | TRBV11-2 | . | TGTGCCAGCAGCCCAGACAGGGGTTCCTACAATGAGCAGTTCTTC | CASSPDRGSYNEQFF
TRBJ1-1 | . | TRBV19 | few | TGTGCCAGTAGTACCTACAGGGATCACACTGAAGCTTTCTTT | CASSTYRDHTEAFF
TRBJ2-7 | TRBD1 | TRBV7-2 | . | TGTGCCAGCAGCGGACAGGGATGGAACGAGCAGTACTTC | CASSGQGWNEQYF
TRBJ1-3 | . | TRBV30 | . | TGTGCCTGGAGTCGTGGCACCTCTGGAAACACCATATATTTT | CAWSRGTSGNTIYF
TRBJ2-7 | TRBD2 | TRBV10-3 | . | TGTGCCATCACCGAGGGACTAGCGGATTCCTACGAGCAGTACTTC | CAITEGLADSYEQYF
TRBJ2-2 | TRBD1 | TRBV11-2 | . | TGTGCCAGCAGCTTAGAAGGGACAGGGCCCGGGGAGCTGTTTTTT | CASSLEGTGPGELFF
TRBJ2-1 | . | TRBV2 | few | TGTGCCAGCAGTGAGAGCGGTAATTACAATGAGCAGTTCTTC | CASSESGNYNEQFF
TRBJ1-1 | . | TRBV5-1 | few | TGCGCCAGCAGCTTGGCGACGAACACTGAAGCTTTCTTT | CASSLATNTEAFF
TRBJ2-1 | . | TRBV4-1 | few | TGCGCCAGCAGCCAAGTCAAACGAACGAATGAGCAGTTCTTC | CASSQVKRTNEQFF
TRBJ2-7 | TRBD1 | TRBV27 | . | TGTGCCAGCAGTTTCCATCGGACAGGGGGTGCCTTCGAGCAGTACTTC | CASSFHRTGGAFEQYF
TRBJ1-1 | . | TRBV30 | few | TGTGCCTGGAGTATAATGCCTGAAGCTTTCTTT | CAWSIMPEAFF
TRBJ2-2 | TRBD2 | TRBV19 | . | TGTGCCACCACGGGGGGGCGAGGGAACACCGGGGAGCTGTTTTTT | CATTGGRGNTGELFF
TRBJ2-7 | . | TRBV19 | once | TGTGCCAGTAGTATCCGGGGGGCGGACTACGAGCAGTACTTC | CASSIRGADYEQYF
TRBJ1-1 | . | TRBV30 | . | TGTGCCTGGAGTAGGAACACTGAAGCTTTCTTT | CAWSRNTEAFF
TRBJ2-1 | TRBD1 | TRBV28 | few | TGTGCCAGCAGTTTACCCCGGACAGGGACCTACAATGAGCAGTTCTTC | CASSLPRTGTYNEQFF
TRBJ1-2 | . | TRBV5-1 | . | TGCGCCAGCAGCTTGGGGCCCGCAGGACTCTATGGCTACACCTTC | CASSLGPAGLYGYTF
TRBJ2-3 | TRBD1 | TRBV2 | few | TGTGCCAGCGGATTACAGGGGTATGACACAGATACGCAGTATTTT | CASGLQGYDTDTQYF
TRBJ2-1 | . | TRBV10-3 | . | TGTGCCATCAGTGACAGGGCCAGCTCCTACAATGAGCAGTTCTTC | CAISDRASSYNEQFF
TRBJ2-5 | TRBD2 | TRBV5-1 | few | TGCGCCAGCAGACCGCTAGCGGGCGAACAAGAGACCCAGTACTTC | CASRPLAGEQETQYF
TRBJ2-1 | . | TRBV25-1 | . | TGTGCCAGCAGTGAAGCCGGACTCGGCTCCTACAATGAGCAGTTCTTC | CASSEAGLGSYNEQFF
TRBJ2-5 | . | TRBV18 | . | TGTGCCAGCTCCGAAACCTCCGGGACCCAGTACTTC | CASSETSGTQYF
TRBJ2-3 | . | TRBV11-2 | many | TGTGCCAGCAGCTCTCCCTGGACATCGCCACTACAGTATTTT | CASSSPWTSPLQYF
TRBJ1-1 | . | TRBV19 | . | TGTGCCAGTAGTATAGAAGGCAGGGGGAACACTGAAGCTTTCTTT | CASSIEGRGNTEAFF
TRBJ1-2 | . | TRBV7-2 | . | TGTGCCAGCAGCTTCGACCGTCGAGGCTACACCTTC | CASSFDRRGYTF
TRBJ1-2 | . | TRBV11-2 | . | TGTGCCAGCAGCCCTCGGACAGACCGGGGCTACACCTTC | CASSPRTDRGYTF
TRBJ2-2 | . | TRBV5-4 | few | TGTGCCAGCAGCTTGGAACAGGGATCCTATTCCGGGGAGCTGTTTTTT | CASSLEQGSYSGELFF
TRBJ2-7 | TRBD2 | TRBV15 | . | TGTGCCACCAGCAGTGGAGCAGTTAGCGGGAGGGCGGACGAGCAGTACTTC | CATSSGAVSGRADEQYF
TRBJ1-2 | . | TRBV29-1 | . | TGCAGCGCCTCGTCGGGACCGATAAAGGGTGGCTACACCTTC | CSASSGPIKGGYTF
TRBJ2-4 | TRBD2 | TRBV6-6 | . | TGTGCCAGCAGACCAGTGGGGGGAGGGAAAAACATTCAGTACTTC | CASRPVGGGKNIQYF
TRBJ2-1 | . | TRBV5-4 | . | TGTGCCAGCAGCTCCCCGAGTGAGCAGTTCTTC | CASSSPSEQFF
TRBJ2-7 | TRBD2 | TRBV4-3 | . | TGCGCCAGCAGCCAAGCGGTAAGCGGGAGGTACGAGCAGTACTTC | CASSQAVSGRYEQYF
TRBJ2-7 | TRBD1 | TRBV5-1 | few | TGCGCCAGCAGCTCCCCCGGGGCGTCAGGGGGATCCCACTACGAGCAGTACTTC | CASSSPGASGGSHYEQYF
TRBJ2-3 | . | TRBV11-2 | . | TGTGCCAGCAGCTTAGATCTAACTACGCAGTATTTT | CASSLDLTTQYF
TRBJ2-2 | . | TRBV11-2 | few | TGTGCCAGCAGCCCAATTCGGAGTAGGGAGCTGTTTTTT | CASSPIRSRELFF
TRBJ2-1 | TRBD2 | TRBV7-2 | many | TGTGCCAGCAGCTTAGAAGCTAGCGGCTACAATGAGCAGTTCTTC | CASSLEASGYNEQFF